This TCR beta chain was identified during a study of T cell responses to AZD1222 COVID-19 vaccine. This CDR3 has 15 residues. Trimming left V 5 bases short and J 0 bases short, with 11 bases between. In germline, CDR1 is SGHTA, CDR2 FQGNSA. This clone was observed a few times. Method: immunoSEQ multiplex PCR; TCRdb's copy keeps in-frame clones and lacks some. The repertoire includes about 79,000 clones, about 80% of them detected once, and about 1.3% sits in the top ten. The origin of this receptor is an adult who received the AZD1222 COVID-19 vaccine. The V gene is TRBV7-2, the J gene TRBJ1-5, with TRBD1 as a possible D gene (5 bases). Sequences were derived from peripheral blood, sampled 28 days after the second AZD1222 dose. Here the CDR3 DNA reads TGTGCCAGCAGCCCCCGGGGGGATAGCAATCAGCCCCAGCATTTT. As protein: CASSPRGDSNQPQHF.